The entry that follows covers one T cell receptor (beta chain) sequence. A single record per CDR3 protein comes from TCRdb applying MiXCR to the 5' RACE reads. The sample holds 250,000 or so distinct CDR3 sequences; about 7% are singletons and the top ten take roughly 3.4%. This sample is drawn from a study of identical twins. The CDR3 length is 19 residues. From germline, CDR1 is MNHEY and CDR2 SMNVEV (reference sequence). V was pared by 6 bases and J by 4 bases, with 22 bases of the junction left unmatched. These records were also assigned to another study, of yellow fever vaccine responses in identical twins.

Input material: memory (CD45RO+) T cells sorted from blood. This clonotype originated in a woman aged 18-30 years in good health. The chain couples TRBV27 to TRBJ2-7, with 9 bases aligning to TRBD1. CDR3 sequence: CASSRAGTGLLGPDYEQYF. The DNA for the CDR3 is TGTGCCAGCAGCCGAGCGGGGACAGGGCTGCTCGGGCCAGATTACGAGCAGTACTTC.